The entry below describes one T cell receptor delta chain. TCRdb's protein, taken from a much larger clone, differs from this DNA's translation at residue 6, likely owing to a read error; the protein displayed comes from the DNA. TCRdb called clones from the multiplex PCR reads again using CATT. The table records roughly 90,000 delta-chain clones, more than 1.4% of them present only once. The source of the sample is a study of γδ T cells in repeated Plasmodium falciparum infection. The TCR was taken from a pool of human donors (malaria-infected and uninfected, not separated). The sample comprised gamma-delta T cells from blood.

The CDR3 loop reads CALGERRGSPRWDKADKLIF. The CDR3 DNA reads as TGTGCTCTTGGGGAACGAAGGGGCTCCCCACGATGGGATAAAGCCGATAAACTCATCTTT. J is TRDJ1 and V is TRDV1; D is perhaps TRDD3 (6 bases). In the absence of a J gene in TCRdb, the DNA was matched to germline to assign it here. V lost 1 base, J lost 3 bases, and 27 bases lay in between. Germline CDR1 TSWWSYY, CDR2 QGS. The CDR3 extends over 20 amino acids.